These T cell receptor beta chains were read from a single sample in a study of OX40 agonist ivuxolimab in advanced cancers. This table comes from immunoSEQ multiplex PCR, and its TCRdb copy is limited to in-frame clones, with some not included. The sample lists 90,000 or so clones, under 95% occurring once. Sequences were derived from CD4+ or CD8+ T cells sorted from blood, sampled in a trial of the OX40 agonist ivuxolimab. The receptors stem from an adult with an advanced solid tumor such as melanoma, head and neck, liver or kidney cancer. CDR3s include the opening cysteine and the closing phenylalanine or tryptophan. Fields, in order: D gene, J gene, clone size, V gene, CDR3 DNA, CDR3 protein. A D gene is named only where the DNA matches it firmly. Size values are once, few and many counts, or a class for expanded clones, and some rows have none.

.,TRBJ2-7,.,TRBV7-2,TGTGCCAGCAGCTTCCCGCCGGGCGGAGGCTACGAGCAGTACTTC,CASSFPPGGGYEQYF
.,TRBJ1-1,.,TRBV19,TGTGCCAGTAGTATCTTCCCCAGGGGTCGCACTGAAGCTTTCTTT,CASSIFPRGRTEAFF
TRBD1,TRBJ1-6,once,TRBV4-1,TGCGCCAGCAGCCAACTCGTAATATCGACAGGGAGGAATTCACCCCTCCACTTT,CASSQLVISTGRNSPLHF
.,TRBJ2-1,few,TRBV7-3,TGTGCCAGCAGCCCCGGTTATGGCGGGGAACCGGTGAGCTCCTACAATGAGCAGTTCTTC,CASSPGYGGEPVSSYNEQFF
TRBD1,TRBJ2-5,.,TRBV11-2,TGTGCCAGCAGCCAGACAGGGGGTAGGGAGACCCAGTACTTC,CASSQTGGRETQYF
TRBD2,TRBJ2-1,.,TRBV7-3,TGTGCCAGCAGCCGAAGGGTACTAGCGGGAGGGCTAGGCTACAATGAGCAGTTCTTC,CASSRRVLAGGLGYNEQFF
.,TRBJ1-2,.,TRBV6-5,TGTGCCAGCGCCAGGGCCGGCGATCATGGCTACACCTTC,CASARAGDHGYTF
TRBD1,TRBJ1-3,.,TRBV4-3,TGCGCCAGCAGCCAAGCGGACAGGGGGAACACCATATATTTT,CASSQADRGNTIYF
TRBD2,TRBJ2-2,.,TRBV7-3,TGTGCCAGCAGCCCGGGACTAGCGGGAGCCGCCGGGGAGCTGTTTTTT,CASSPGLAGAAGELFF
TRBD2,TRBJ2-1,.,TRBV7-6,TGTGCCAGCAAGAGATCCAGCGGGAGTGGACGGAATGAGCAGTTCTTC,CASKRSSGSGRNEQFF
TRBD2,TRBJ2-5,.,TRBV7-3,TGTGCCAGCAGCTTGCGGGGGGGAGAAGAGACCCAGTACTTC,CASSLRGGEETQYF
TRBD1,TRBJ2-2,.,TRBV6-1,TGTGCCAGCAGTGAATATAGGCAGGGGGTATCCGGGGAGCTGTTTTTT,CASSEYRQGVSGELFF
TRBD2,TRBJ2-3,once,TRBV11-3,TGTGCCAGCAGCTTAGGAATTGGAGCGGGATACCAGTATTTT,CASSLGIGAGYQYF
.,TRBJ1-2,.,TRBV4-3,TGCGCCAGCAGCCAGGGCCTAAGGACAGTGAGTAACTATGGCTACACCTTC,CASSQGLRTVSNYGYTF
TRBD1,TRBJ1-6,.,TRBV19,TGTGCCAGTAGTATAGATCCGACAGGGGTGAATTCACCCCTCCACTTT,CASSIDPTGVNSPLHF
.,TRBJ2-5,.,TRBV4-1,TGCGCCAGCAGCCAAGTTATTAGCGAACAAGAGACCCAGTACTTC,CASSQVISEQETQYF
.,TRBJ2-7,.,TRBV5-4,TGTGCCAGCAGCTTGGGAGGCCCCGGGGTCGAGCAGTACTTC,CASSLGGPGVEQYF
TRBD1,TRBJ2-3,.,TRBV18,TGTGCCAGCTCACCATTAACAGGGGGCTTCGCAGATACGCAGTATTTT,CASSPLTGGFADTQYF
TRBD1,TRBJ1-1,.,TRBV10-3,TGTGCCATCAGTGAGGGGGGACAGGGGAACACTGAAGCTTTCTTT,CAISEGGQGNTEAFF
.,TRBJ1-5,once,TRBV6-6,TGTGCCAGCAGTTTGACAGGCTATCAGCCCCAGCATTTT,CASSLTGYQPQHF
.,TRBJ2-7,.,TRBV6-5,TGTGCCAGCAGTTATACCGGGACTCGTAGAGAGCAGTACTTC,CASSYTGTRREQYF
.,TRBJ2-7,.,TRBV27,TGTGCCAGCAGTTCGTCAGAGACCTACGAGCAGTACTTC,CASSSSETYEQYF
TRBD1,TRBJ2-5,.,TRBV5-1,TGCGCCAGCAGCCCGGGACAGCAAGAGACCCAGTACTTC,CASSPGQQETQYF
.,TRBJ2-5,.,TRBV5-1,TGCGCCAGCAGCTTGGGGGGAAGCATGGAGGCAGAGACCCAGTACTTC,CASSLGGSMEAETQYF
TRBD1,TRBJ2-7,.,TRBV4-1,TGCGCCAGCAGCCACCCAATTAGGGACAGGGGGAACGAGCAGTACTTC,CASSHPIRDRGNEQYF
.,TRBJ2-2,.,TRBV11-2,TGTGCCAGCAGCCCGCGGGGACAACACACCGGGGAGCTGTTTTTT,CASSPRGQHTGELFF
.,TRBJ1-1,few,TRBV9,TGTGCCAGCAGCGCACAGACAGGGAACACTGAAGCTTTCTTT,CASSAQTGNTEAFF